The sequence of this T cell receptor (beta chain) was determined in a study of CD8 T cells in Susac syndrome. Sequencing of TCR beta covered CD8+ and CD4+ T cells obtained from blood. The patients serving as multiple sclerosis controls were treatment-naive. They had stable or active relapsing-remitting disease and fulfilled revised McDonald criteria. The CDR3 runs 15 residues. J was trimmed by 2 bases and V by 6 bases; bases with no gene match: 6. CDR1 and CDR2 from the germline V gene are SNHLY and FYNNEI. Random hexamers primed reverse transcription of about 0.5 to 1 ug RNA. By means of immunoSEQ multiplex PCR, TCR beta CDR3 spanning 54 Vbeta and 13 Jbeta underwent amplification. TCRdb recomputed calls from the immunoSEQ multiplex PCR reads with MiXCR, one row per CDR3 protein. The sample has approximately 80,000 distinct CDR3 sequences, 75% to 95% seen once.

The source of this sequence is a human donor with multiple sclerosis. J is TRBJ1-5 and V is TRBV2, with TRBD1 matching over 8 bases. The sample was CD8+ T cells from PBMCs. CDR3 DNA sequence: TGTGCCAGCAGCGATGACAGGGGTGGCAATCAGCCCCAGCATTTT. Translated: CASSDDRGGNQPQHF.